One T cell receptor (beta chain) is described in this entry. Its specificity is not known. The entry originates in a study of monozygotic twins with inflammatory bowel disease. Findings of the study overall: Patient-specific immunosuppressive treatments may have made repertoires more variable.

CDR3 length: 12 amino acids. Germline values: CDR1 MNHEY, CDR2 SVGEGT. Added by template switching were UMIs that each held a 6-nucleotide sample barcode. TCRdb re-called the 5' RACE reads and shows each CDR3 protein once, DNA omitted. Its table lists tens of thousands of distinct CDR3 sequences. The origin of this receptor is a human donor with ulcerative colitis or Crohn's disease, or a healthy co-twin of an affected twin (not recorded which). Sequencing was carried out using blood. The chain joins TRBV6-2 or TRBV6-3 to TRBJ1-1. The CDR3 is CASRTSFTEAFF.